Listed here are 13 T cell receptor beta chains from one sample, sequenced in a study of T-cell memory formation after mild COVID-19. Via MiXCR, TCRdb re-called the 5' RACE reads, giving one row per CDR3 protein. The data contain about 430,000 distinct CDR3 sequences, roughly 18% of them seen just once; the ten biggest clones take up about 22%. Sequencing was performed on PBMCs or a T cell subset sorted from them (not recorded which). The receptor set was obtained from a man between 18 and 29 years old who had mild COVID-19 (a few samples of this study predate the infection). Cell type and time point are not known.

This clonotype showed up many times. V usage is TRBV7-3 and J usage is TRBJ2-6, with unresolved D. CDR3 size: 15 residues. V shed 1 base and J shed 2 bases, with 6 bases lying between them. CDR1 and CDR2 from the germline V gene are SGHTA and FQGTGA. CDR3 loop: CASSLRGPGANVLTF. Written as DNA, the CDR3 is TGTGCCAGCAGCTTAAGAGGACCTGGGGCCAACGTCCTGACTTTC.

V usage is TRBV5-1 and J usage is TRBJ2-2; D gene uncertain. Germline V gene data show CDR1 as SGHRS and CDR2 as YFSETQ. The CDR3 totals 15 residues. V lost 2 bases and J 1 base, leaving 9 bases between the germline ends. The CDR3 nucleotides read TGCGCCAGCAGCTTCCCGGCTGTGAACACCGGGGAGCTGTTTTTT. Encoded protein: CASSFPAVNTGELFF.

The chain recombines TRBV2 with TRBJ2-7; D possibly corresponds to TRBD1 (7 bases). V was trimmed by 6 bases and J by 3 bases, leaving 12 bases between them. The CDR3 loop spans 13 amino acids. The germline gives CDR1 SNHLY, CDR2 FYNNEI. CDR3 nucleotide sequence: TGTGCCAGCAGGCGGGACAGCAACTACGAGCAGTACTTC. Translated: CASRRDSNYEQYF.

This clonotype was recorded a few times. This chain joins TRBV4-2 and TRBJ1-2; tentatively, D is TRBD1 (5 bases). The CDR3 covers 14 residues. Deletions cut 3 bases from V and 4 bases from J, with 12 bases between. CDR1 LGHNA and CDR2 YNFKEQ come from the germline V gene. The CDR3 bases are TGTGCCAGCAGCCAGCCGACAGCCATCTATGGCTACACCTTC. Its protein is CASSQPTAIYGYTF.

This clonotype was counted ten times or more. V gene TRBV7-9 combines with J gene TRBJ2-5; the match to TRBD2 covers 9 bases. The CDR3 length is 14 residues. The trim removed 6 bases at V and 2 bases at J, leaving 4 bases unmatched. Per germline, CDR1 SEHNR and CDR2 FQNEAQ (reference sequence). CDR3: CASRTAGGQETQYF. In nucleotides, the CDR3 is TGTGCCAGCAGGACCGCGGGGGGGCAAGAGACCCAGTACTTC.

This clonotype was seen a few times. The rearrangement uses TRBV5-1 and TRBJ1-2; weak D call: TRBD1 (5 bases). Trimming stripped 5 bases from V and 4 bases from J, with 9 bases between. CDR3 length: 12 residues. The germline CDR1 and CDR2 sequences are SGHRS and YFSETQ. The chain's CDR3 is CASSGDLYGYTF. CDR3 nucleotides: TGCGCCAGCAGTGGGGACCTCTATGGCTACACCTTC.

The sample holds a few counts of this clonotype. The chain joins TRBV5-1 to TRBJ2-5; TRBD1 aligns across 8 bases. This CDR3 comprises 13 residues. Trimming at V came to 8 bases and at J to 5 bases, leaving 8 bases not matched to a gene. Germline V lookup: CDR1 SGHRS, CDR2 YFSETQ. The CDR3 sequence: CASHQGAEETQYF. The CDR3 bases are TGCGCCAGTCATCAGGGGGCGGAGGAGACCCAGTACTTC.

The genes are TRBV4-1 and TRBJ2-3; D not certain. The CDR3 has 13 residues. Trimming pared 3 bases from V and 1 base from J, leaving 5 bases between. Germline V gene sequence: CDR1 MGHRA, CDR2 YSYEKL. CDR3 protein: CASSHPRTDTQYF. The CDR3 region has the DNA TGCGCCAGCAGCCACCCGCGCACAGATACGCAGTATTTT.

The V and J genes are TRBV20-1 and TRBJ2-5; TRBD1 agrees at 7 bases. Germline CDR1 reads DFQATT; CDR2 reads SNEGSKA (reference sequence). This CDR3 is 13 amino acids long. CDR3 coding DNA: TGCAGCGCCGGGACAGCGATACAAGAGACCCAGTACTTC. It is translated as CSAGTAIQETQYF.

CDR3 in amino acids: CAISEPSLRGYGYTF. CDR3 bases: TGTGCCATCAGTGAGCCCTCCCTACGGGGGTATGGCTACACCTTC. The J gene is TRBJ1-2, the V gene TRBV10-3, with D perhaps TRBD1 (5 bases). Germline CDR1 ENHRY, CDR2 SYGVKD. V lost 2 bases, J lost 5 bases, and 15 bases lay in between. The CDR3 has 15 residues.

The rearrangement links TRBV7-2 to TRBJ2-6; D is possibly TRBD1 (6 bases). CDR1 and CDR2 from the germline V gene are SGHTA and FQGNSA. This CDR3 region has 19 residues. V was shortened by 4 bases and J by 1 base, with 20 bases between the two germline ends. Here the CDR3 reads CASSSPAGTPRSGANVLTF. For the CDR3, the DNA is TGTGCCAGCAGCTCCCCGGCCGGGACACCGCGATCTGGGGCCAACGTCCTGACTTTC.

This clonotype has at least ten counts. Germline is not matched at one junction end, which may reflect a read error. The CDR3 coding sequence is TGTGCCAGCAGCTTTGTCAGGGACACTGAAGCTTTCTTT. Translated, it gives CASSFVRDTEAFF. This chain links TRBV5-1 with TRBJ1-1, with D possibly being TRBD1 (5 bases). This CDR3 is built from 13 residues. Looked up from germline, CDR1 is SGHRS and CDR2 is YFSETQ.

V gene TRBV5-6 combines with J gene TRBJ1-1; no clear D. The CDR3 covers 13 residues. Per the germline V gene, CDR1 is SGHDT and CDR2 is YYEEEE. V was clipped by 7 bases and J by 4 bases, with 14 bases between them. CDR3 nucleotides: TGTGCCAGCGCCGCCGCTTCGGTCACTGAAGCTTTCTTT. Protein sequence: CASAAASVTEAFF.